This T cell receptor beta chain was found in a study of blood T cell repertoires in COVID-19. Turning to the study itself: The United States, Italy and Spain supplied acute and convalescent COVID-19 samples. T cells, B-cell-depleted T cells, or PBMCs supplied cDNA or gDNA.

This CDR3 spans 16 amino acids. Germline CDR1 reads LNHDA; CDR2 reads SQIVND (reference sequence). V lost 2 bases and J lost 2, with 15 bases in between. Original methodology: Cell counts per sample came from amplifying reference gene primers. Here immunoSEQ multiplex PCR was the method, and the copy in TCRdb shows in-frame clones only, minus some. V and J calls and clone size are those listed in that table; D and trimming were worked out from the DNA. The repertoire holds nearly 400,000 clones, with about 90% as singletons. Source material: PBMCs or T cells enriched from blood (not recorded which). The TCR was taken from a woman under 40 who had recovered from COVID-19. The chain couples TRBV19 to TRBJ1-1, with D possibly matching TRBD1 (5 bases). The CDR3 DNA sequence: TGTGCCAGTAGTATATTTTCGGGGGTTCGTAACACTGAAGCTTTCTTT. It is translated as CASSIFSGVRNTEAFF.